These 23 T cell receptor beta chains were sequenced from one sample in a study of blood T cell repertoires in COVID-19. Clones were sequenced by immunoSEQ multiplex PCR, and TCRdb holds only the in-frame ones, with some missing. In the table there are 280,000 or so clones, 89% of which are singletons. The material sequenced was peripheral blood. Receptors originate from a woman aged 55-75 years with acute or convalescent COVID-19.

This clone has a single count. This chain links TRBV29-1 with TRBJ2-7, with TRBD1 identical over 10 bases. Trimming removed 7 bases from V and 5 bases from J; junction bases left unmatched: 8. The CDR3 is made up of 13 amino acids. CDR1 is SQVTM, CDR2 ANQGSEA, per germline. The CDR3 here is CSARDRGGHEQYF. The CDR3 nucleotides are TGCAGCGCCCGGGACAGGGGAGGGCACGAGCAGTACTTC.

CDR3 coding DNA: TGTGCCAGCAGCCAAGACCCTTCCTACAATGAGCAGTTCTTC. Its translation is CASSQDPSYNEQFF. This chain links TRBV4-2 with TRBJ2-1; no clear D. Germline CDR1 LGHNA, CDR2 YNFKEQ. V lost 0 bases and J lost 1, with 4 bases in between. The CDR3 is made up of 14 amino acids.

The chain carries TRBV28 and TRBJ1-2; 7 nucleotides agree with TRBD1. Germline CDR1 is MDHEN and CDR2 is SYDVKM. J was trimmed by 3 bases and V by 11 bases; bases with no gene match: 12. The CDR3 runs to 14 residues. DNA for the CDR3: TGTGCCCTCAACCCGCAGGGGGTATACTATGGCTACACCTTC. Translating it yields CALNPQGVYYGYTF.

This clone has a handful of counts. V usage is TRBV7-3 and J usage is TRBJ2-7; 8 bases match TRBD2. The CDR3 is made up of 15 amino acids. The junction had 9 bases not matched to a gene; V was cut back by 5 bases and J by 3 bases. Germline-derived CDR1 and CDR2 are SGHTA and FQGTGA. The CDR3: CASSPGGSGNYEQYF. The CDR3 nucleotides are TGTGCCAGCAGCCCCGGGGGTAGCGGGAACTACGAGCAGTACTTC.

This clone was detected only a few times. V usage is TRBV2 and J usage is TRBJ1-6, with 10 positions matching TRBD1. V trimming: 3 bases; J trimming: 10 bases; junction bases outside the gene matches: 6. The CDR3 contains 15 residues. Germline CDR1 is SNHLY and CDR2 is FYNNEI. CDR3 in DNA: TGTGCCAGCAGTGACCCCAGGACAGGGGGATCACCCCTCCACTTT. This gives the protein CASSDPRTGGSPLHF.

Turning to this clone: The junction departs from germline at one end; a sequencing error may be responsible. The rearrangement uses TRBV2 and TRBJ1-1, with unresolved D. The CDR3 has 14 amino acids. The germline gives CDR1 SNHLY, CDR2 FYNNEI. Here the CDR3 DNA reads TGTGCCAGCAGTGAAGGGCAAATGAACCCTGAAGCTTTCTTT. Protein product: CASSEGQMNPEAFF.

This clone was detected once. The chain links TRBV19 to TRBJ2-1; 11 nucleotides match TRBD2. With 6 bases clipped from V and 6 bases from J, the junction kept 7 bases outside the gene matches. The CDR3 loop spans 15 amino acids. Germline CDR1 LNHDA, CDR2 SQIVND (reference sequence). The CDR3 is CASRLAGGPSNEQFF. CDR3 in DNA: TGTGCCAGTAGATTAGCGGGGGGGCCGAGCAATGAGCAGTTCTTC.

The chain couples TRBV7-2 to TRBJ2-4; 7 bases fit TRBD2. The V gene's germline CDR1 is SGHTA and CDR2 FQGNSA. V was pared by 5 bases and J by 1 base, with 8 bases of the junction left unmatched. The CDR3 covers 16 residues. CDR3 residues: CASSQAGVGAKNIQYF. The CDR3 nucleotides are TGTGCCAGCAGCCAGGCGGGGGTAGGGGCCAAAAACATTCAGTACTTC.

The chain combines TRBV7-6 with TRBJ1-5, with 7 bases lining up with TRBD1. CDR3 length: 17 residues. V lost 2 bases and J lost 3; bases outside the gene matches: 10. The germline V gene encodes CDR1 SGHVS and CDR2 FNYEAQ. The CDR3 coding sequence is TGTGCCAGCAGCTTACGTGAGGGGGCTGCAAACAATCAGCCCCAGCATTTT. As protein: CASSLREGAANNQPQHF.

In its sample, this clone was seen a few times. V gene TRBV7-2 combines with J gene TRBJ1-2, with D unresolved. CDR3 size: 12 residues. Trimming removed 5 bases from V and 7 bases from J, with 11 bases in between. CDR1 is SGHTA, CDR2 FQGNSA, per germline. The CDR3 DNA reads as TGTGCCAGCAGCCCCGGACTGGGTGGCTACACCTTC. It yields the protein CASSPGLGGYTF.

CDR3 nucleotide sequence: TGTGCCAGCAGCCAAGATCGTGGCGGGGAGGGTGAAAAACTGTTTTTT. Translation: CASSQDRGGEGEKLFF. This chain connects TRBV4-2 to TRBJ1-4; no clear D gene. There are 16 residues in the CDR3. Trimming cost V 0 bases and J 7 bases, with 15 bases left between them. Germline V lookup: CDR1 LGHNA, CDR2 YNFKEQ.

V is TRBV29-1 and J is TRBJ1-4; 7 bases align to TRBD1. The CDR3 has 18 amino acids. Germline V gives CDR1 SQVTM, CDR2 ANQGSEA. Trimming removed 4 bases from V and 0 bases from J; junction bases left unmatched: 14. The CDR3 bases are TGCAGCGTTGGGACATACCCGGGACAGCCCTCAACTAATGAAAAACTGTTTTTT. Its protein product is CSVGTYPGQPSTNEKLFF. The full variable domain, its missing parts supplied by reference TRBV29-1 and TRBJ1-4, is SAVISQKPSRDICQRGTSLTIQCQVDSQVTMMFWYRQQPGQSLTLIATANQGSEATYESGFVIDKFPISRPNLTFSTLTVSNMSPEDSSIYLCSVGTYPGQPSTNEKLFFGSGTQLSVL.

The CDR3 DNA reads TGTGCCAGTCCCGGTCTAAGCGGGGGTGGCTACGAGCAGTACTTC. Translating it yields CASPGLSGGGYEQYF. This chain joins TRBV21-1 and TRBJ2-7; the table gives TRBD2 as D, unverified against the DNA. TRBV21-1 is recorded as a pseudogene. This CDR3 spans 15 amino acids.

As DNA, the CDR3 is TGTGCCAGCACCTTGTGGGGGGGGCATAGAGGCGAGGAGACCCAGTACTTC. As protein: CASTLWGGHRGEETQYF. The rearrangement uses TRBV28 and TRBJ2-5, with a possible D match to TRBD2 (7 bases). The germline V and J ends were trimmed by 7 bases and 5 bases, with 26 bases remaining between them. The CDR3 is made up of 17 amino acids. Germline CDR1 MDHEN, CDR2 SYDVKM.

The rearrangement links TRBV5-8 to TRBJ2-1; TRBD2 matches 8 bases. V shed 4 bases and J 0 bases; nucleotides not matched to a gene: 3. There are 15 residues in the CDR3. Germline CDR1 is SGHTS and CDR2 is YDEGEE. CDR3 nucleotides: TGTGCCAGCAGCCGCGGGGGGAACTCCTACAATGAGCAGTTCTTC. Encoded protein: CASSRGGNSYNEQFF.

With respect to this clone: This specimen includes other DNA sequences encoding the same CDR3. V usage is TRBV3-1 (or the pseudogene TRBV3-2) and J usage is TRBJ1-4; D is uncertain. From germline, CDR1 is LGHDT and CDR2 YNNKEL (reference sequence). There are 11 residues in the CDR3. Trimming took off 4 bases at V and 8 bases at J, with 5 bases between the two ends. CDR3 residues: CASSPGEKLFF. The CDR3 bases are TGTGCCAGCAGCCCGGGGGAAAAACTGTTTTTT.

The V and J genes are TRBV9 and TRBJ2-6, with a weak D call TRBD1 (6 bases). The V end was cut by 1 base, the J end by 0 bases, with 20 bases between. The CDR3 loop spans 20 amino acids. Germline assignment: CDR1 SGDLS and CDR2 YYNGEE. CDR3 sequence: CASSVKHGTSHASGANVLTF. CDR3 DNA sequence: TGTGCCAGCAGCGTAAAGCACGGGACATCTCATGCCTCTGGGGCCAACGTCCTGACTTTC.

To note about this clone: This sample also contains other DNA sequences that code for the same CDR3. The chain has TRBV7-6 and TRBJ2-1; TRBD2 agrees at 15 bases. Per germline, CDR1 SGHVS and CDR2 FNYEAQ. The CDR3 has 15 residues. V shed 3 bases and J 9 bases; nucleotides not matched to a gene: 3. The CDR3 here is CASSFGLAGGSEQFF. The CDR3 DNA follows: TGTGCCAGCAGCTTCGGACTAGCGGGAGGGAGTGAGCAGTTCTTC.

The chain is built from TRBV27 and TRBJ2-1, with 7 bases identical to TRBD1. V trimming: 3 bases; J trimming: 2 bases; junction bases outside the gene matches: 4. Germline values: CDR1 MNHEY, CDR2 SMNVEV (reference sequence). The CDR3 extends over 15 amino acids. The CDR3 DNA reads as TGTGCCAGCAGTTTCAGACAGGGTGCCTACAATGAGCAGTTCTTC. Translation: CASSFRQGAYNEQFF.

The genes are TRBV28 and TRBJ1-1; D is perhaps TRBD1 (5 bases). CDR1 and CDR2 (germline): MDHEN, SYDVKM. The CDR3 has 16 amino acids. V lost 8 bases and J lost 3, with 22 bases in between. CDR3 residues: CASGMDTPRTDTEAFF. For the CDR3, the DNA is TGTGCCAGCGGAATGGACACCCCACGCACTGACACTGAAGCTTTCTTT. Looking up the rest from reference TRBV28 and TRBJ1-1 gives the full variable domain: DVKVTQSSRYLVKRTGEKVFLECVQDMDHENMFWYRQDPGLGLRLIYFSYDVKMKEKGDIPEGYSVSREKKERFSLILESASTNQTSMYLCASGMDTPRTDTEAFFGQGTRLTVV.

V gene TRBV5-1 combines with J gene TRBJ2-2; 7 bases fit TRBD1. Trimming took 8 bases from V and 2 from J; bases not matched to a gene: 9. Germline values: CDR1 SGHRS, CDR2 YFSETQ. The CDR3 is 15 amino acids. Here the CDR3 reads CASSDRAFNTGELFF. CDR3 nucleotides: TGCGCCAGTTCAGACAGGGCCTTTAACACCGGGGAGCTGTTTTTT.

V gene TRBV24-1 combines with J gene TRBJ2-1; D is possibly TRBD2 (6 bases). In germline, CDR1 is KGHDR, CDR2 SFDVKD. V was clipped by 0 bases and J by 2 bases, with 16 bases between them. There are 18 residues in the CDR3. As DNA, the CDR3 is TGTGCCACCAGTGATTTGGTGGGAGGAGATTTAACCTACAATGAGCAGTTCTTC. Translation: CATSDLVGGDLTYNEQFF.

V and J are TRBV2 and TRBJ2-3, with D tentatively TRBD2 (6 bases). The CDR3 runs 14 residues. With 6 bases removed from V and 3 bases from J, the gap between germline ends came to 13 bases. Germline CDR1 and CDR2: SNHLY and FYNNEI. CDR3 region: CASRDGGITDTQYF. The CDR3, as DNA: TGTGCCAGCAGGGACGGGGGTATAACAGATACGCAGTATTTT.